This is a list of T cell receptor beta chains from one sample in a study of blood T cell repertoires in COVID-19. The method was immunoSEQ multiplex PCR; TCRdb's version includes in-frame clones alone and lacks a portion of them. The repertoire has around 300,000 clones, around 90% of them found once; the top ten carry around 4.5%. Sequencing was done on a sample of PBMCs or T cells enriched from blood (not recorded which). These receptors all stem from a woman aged 18 to 35 with acute COVID-19. The conserved cysteine and the conserved F or W are not part of the CDR3 here. The order of the fields is J gene, V gene, D gene, CDR3 protein. A D gene is named only where the DNA matches it firmly.

j_gene: TRBJ2-1; v_gene: TRBV21-1; d_gene: NA; CDR3aa: ASSYRDYNEQF
j_gene: TRBJ1-5; v_gene: TRBV28; d_gene: TRBD1; CDR3aa: ASRTGQGIPVMYQPQH
j_gene: TRBJ2-1; v_gene: TRBV7-3; d_gene: TRBD2; CDR3aa: ASSLTGTSGMNEQF
j_gene: TRBJ1-5; v_gene: TRBV28; d_gene: NA; CDR3aa: ASSNPIPIDQPQH
j_gene: TRBJ2-5; v_gene: TRBV20-1; d_gene: NA; CDR3aa: SARQETQY
j_gene: TRBJ1-5; v_gene: TRBV5-1; d_gene: TRBD1; CDR3aa: ASSLGGQGLGQPQH
j_gene: TRBJ1-1; v_gene: TRBV28; d_gene: TRBD1; CDR3aa: ASSFLQGALRAF
j_gene: TRBJ1-1; v_gene: TRBV27; d_gene: NA; CDR3aa: ASSLPYTEAF
j_gene: TRBJ1-6; v_gene: TRBV11-3; d_gene: TRBD1; CDR3aa: ASSLARTGGSPLH
j_gene: TRBJ2-5; v_gene: TRBV6-5; d_gene: TRBD1; CDR3aa: ASSYPRQGAEETQY
j_gene: TRBJ1-3; v_gene: TRBV21-1; d_gene: NA; CDR3aa: AFRPATGLSGNTIY
j_gene: TRBJ2-1; v_gene: TRBV6-4; d_gene: TRBD2; CDR3aa: ASSDGLGVNEQF
j_gene: TRBJ1-2; v_gene: TRBV7-9; d_gene: NA; CDR3aa: ASSLEGGGPSRDT
j_gene: TRBJ2-7; v_gene: TRBV7-9; d_gene: TRBD1; CDR3aa: ASSPGTGGTYEQY
j_gene: TRBJ2-7; v_gene: TRBV3-1/TRBV3-2; d_gene: TRBD2; CDR3aa: ASSTGLAGSYEQY